The following is a T cell receptor (beta chain) sequence with its context. This clonotype was seen more than once but under ten times. Its antigen specificity is not known. Base qualities are missing; no much larger clone stands one base away. Instrument used: Illumina NovaSeq 6000. cDNA libraries for TCRalpha and TCRbeta were prepared by 5'RACE using constant-segment primers, with sample barcodes and unique molecular identifiers added. RNA was extracted from every sample with Trizol reagent. Libraries were amplified in two PCR steps, with a second sample barcode and Illumina TruSeq adapters added in the second step. Sequencing of libraries was performed on an Illumina NovaSeq with 2 x 150 bp paired-end reads. The published analysis was carried out like this. Demultiplexing of reads and collapsing into UMI-guided consensus sequences were performed with migec v1.2.7. With mixcr v2.1.11, UMI consensuses were aligned to TRA and TRB V and J templates and assembled into clonotypes. Expanded or contracted clonotypes were those called significant by both edgeR and NoisET, with noise models trained on biological replicates. For edgeR calls, a false discovery rate-adjusted p below 0.01 and a log2 fold-change threshold of 1 were applied. As an exploratory analysis of dynamics, max-normalized trajectories of the 1000 most abundant clonotypes were examined with PCA combined with hierarchical clustering. The CD4 or CD8 phenotype of responding clones was assigned using the separately sequenced CD4+ and CD8+ repertoires. Through fastp at Q25 and MiXCR, TCRdb rebuilt clones from the public reads, retaining in-frame beta chains. Rows merge per CDR3 protein into single entries with the most common DNA and genes. The V and J calls and clone size come from TCRdb's table, not from the authors' own analysis. Within this sample are about 540,000 distinct CDR3 sequences, with over 20% of them counted one time only. The ten largest clones take up around an eighth of the sample.

The source of the sample is a study of T-cell memory formation after mild COVID-19 (dated by TCRdb to the early 2020s). About the investigation overall: TCR sequence clusters from the two donors were largely donor specific. In a couple of donors, T-cell clones that expanded and contracted after mild COVID-19 were followed by sequencing TCRalpha and TCRbeta repertoires longitudinally. Two young, previously healthy adult volunteers, one female and one male, were included in the cohort.

PBMCs were isolated by Ficoll-Paque density gradient centrifugation. Overall study outcomes, separate from this receptor: Contracting CD4+ clones turned up mainly in the CM and EM memory subsets, whereas EMRA was where CD8+ clones were enriched. Only two mild cases were covered by the study, and larger cohorts that include severe cases with pre-infection samples were considered necessary. Clones that contracted from day 15 to 85 showed balanced CD4/CD8 phenotypes, whereas a second wave of clones that expanded from day 15 to 37 leaned towards CD4+. The second-wave clones that peaked on day 37 were not confirmed to be SARS-CoV-2 specific. Some responding clones were detected in pre-infection memory, suggesting pre-existing cross-reactive memory T cells joined the SARS-CoV-2 response.

V loses 6 bases, J loses 5 bases, and the germline ends lie 13 bases apart. The germline V gene (reference sequence) supplies CDR1 SEHNR and CDR2 FQNEAQ. The CDR3 has 13 amino acids, counting the end cysteine and phenylalanine. Only the CDR3 DNA is retained, 39 bases long and in frame from the first base. The sequencing sample was made of PBMCs or a T cell subset sorted from them (not recorded which). The rearrangement combines TRBV7-9 with TRBJ2-5; the D gene is possibly TRBD2, with 6 bases matching. This clonotype was obtained from an adult woman who had mild COVID-19 (a few samples of this study predate the infection). The sample titles of this study are shuffled in the database, so cell type and time point are left out; the donor was told from shared clones. The encoded CDR3 is CASSFGGYETQYF. The DNA sequence reads TGTGCCAGCAGTTTTGGAGGGTACGAGACCCAGTACTTC.